Shown below are 22 T cell receptor beta chains from a single sample sequenced in a study of T cell responses to AZD1222 COVID-19 vaccine. Sequencing used immunoSEQ multiplex PCR; TCRdb keeps in-frame clones, though not all of them. The profile covers 77,000 or so clones, with 75% to 90% appearing a single time and about 31% taken by the ten largest. Specimen: peripheral blood, collected on day 0 of AZD1222 vaccination. These receptors all come from an adult in good health.

This sequence joins TRBV11-2 and TRBJ1-2; no clear D gene. Trimming left V 1 base short and J 5 bases short, with 20 bases between. The V gene's germline CDR1 is SGHAT and CDR2 FQNNGV. CDR3 length equals 17 residues. CDR3 bases: TGTGCCAGCAGCTTAGTAGGTGAAGGGAAACCCTTATATGGCTACACCTTC. This translates into CASSLVGEGKPLYGYTF.

This clone was found once. V gene TRBV27 combines with J gene TRBJ2-7; TRBD2 is a possible D gene (5 bases). V was clipped by 0 bases and J by 2 bases, with 11 bases between them. The CDR3 is made up of 15 amino acids. Germline-derived CDR1 and CDR2 are MNHEY and SMNVEV (reference sequence). CDR3 sequence: CASSLSRAATYEQYF. Here the CDR3 DNA reads TGTGCCAGCAGTTTATCGAGGGCAGCGACCTACGAGCAGTACTTC.

The chain has TRBV28 and TRBJ2-5, with 7 bases lining up with TRBD2. CDR1 is MDHEN, CDR2 SYDVKM, per germline. CDR3 length: 13 amino acids. The V and J ends lost 6 bases and 5 bases, in that order; junction bases with no gene match: 6. For the CDR3, the DNA is TGTGCCAGCAGCCCGGGGGGTTGGGAGACCCAGTACTTC. As protein: CASSPGGWETQYF. The whole variable domain, remainder taken from reference TRBV28 and TRBJ2-5, is DVKVTQSSRYLVKRTGEKVFLECVQDMDHENMFWYRQDPGLGLRLIYFSYDVKMKEKGDIPEGYSVSREKKERFSLILESASTNQTSMYLCASSPGGWETQYFGPGTRLLVL.

This chain connects TRBV12-1 to TRBJ1-1; the table gives TRBD1 as D, unverified against the DNA. TRBV12-1 is described as a pseudogene. CDR3 length equals 15 residues. The CDR3: CASSFGRTGDTEAFF. The DNA for the CDR3 is TGTGCCAGCAGCTTTGGACGGACAGGGGACACTGAAGCTTTCTTT.

The rearrangement uses TRBV5-1 and TRBJ2-5; D possibly uses TRBD1 or TRBD2 (5 bases each). V was clipped by 0 bases and J by 4 bases, with 10 bases between them. Germline CDR1 reads SGHRS; CDR2 reads YFSETQ. This CDR3 contains 14 residues. The DNA for the CDR3 is TGCGCCAGCAGCTTGGCTGGGGGAAGAGAGACCCAGTACTTC. It encodes CASSLAGGRETQYF. Full variable domain (remainder filled in from reference TRBV5-1 and TRBJ2-5): KAGVTQTPRYLIKTRGQQVTLSCSPISGHRSVSWYQQTPGQGLQFLFEYFSETQRNKGNFPGRFSGRQFSNSRSEMNVSTLELGDSALYLCASSLAGGRETQYFGPGTRLLVL.

As concerns this clone: At the DNA level, this CDR3 is encoded by other sequences in the same sample as well. The rearrangement links TRBV5-6 to TRBJ2-2; D uncertain. The V end lost 0 bases, the J end lost 6 bases, and 6 bases lay between the germline ends. Germline CDR1 SGHDT, CDR2 YYEEEE. The CDR3 is 13 amino acids. The CDR3 sequence is CASSLGGAGELFF. The DNA of the CDR3 is TGTGCCAGCAGCTTGGGGGGTGCCGGGGAGCTGTTTTTT.

This clone was recorded at least ten times. The genes are TRBV6-5 and TRBJ1-4; D gene uncertain. Deletions cut 3 bases from V and 8 bases from J, with 16 bases between. The CDR3 covers 15 residues. Germline CDR1 is MNHEY and CDR2 is SVGAGI. CDR3 amino acids: CASSYVGKAEEKLFF. Written as DNA, the CDR3 is TGTGCCAGCAGTTATGTTGGGAAAGCGGAGGAAAAACTGTTTTTT.

The table lists this clone with a count of one. The chain has TRBV4-3 and TRBJ2-7; 9 bases are a match to TRBD1. Trimming removed 0 bases from V and 5 bases from J; junction bases left unmatched: 8. CDR1 and CDR2 (germline): LGHNA, YSLEER. This CDR3 region has 16 residues. CDR3 in amino acids: CASSQDPGTGSDEQYF. The CDR3 DNA is TGCGCCAGCAGCCAAGATCCCGGGACAGGGTCGGACGAGCAGTACTTC.

The table lists this clone with a few counts. J is TRBJ1-5 and V is TRBV12-2. TRBV12-2 is a known pseudogene. CDR3 length: 12 amino acids. CDR3 protein: CASRFSERPQHF. Here the CDR3 DNA reads TGTGCAAGTCGCTTTTCTGAGCGGCCCCAGCATTTT.

The chain couples TRBV11-2 to TRBJ2-5; D is perhaps TRBD1 or TRBD2 (5 bases each). The V end lost 5 bases, the J end lost 1 base, and 11 bases lay between the germline ends. In germline, CDR1 is SGHAT, CDR2 FQNNGV. There are 14 residues in the CDR3. The chain's CDR3 is CASSTGQSQETQYF. The CDR3 DNA reads as TGTGCCAGCAGCACGGGGCAGAGCCAAGAGACCCAGTACTTC. The complete variable domain, with remaining parts taken from reference TRBV11-2 and TRBJ2-5, reads EAGVAQSPRYKIIEKRQSVAFWCNPISGHATLYWYQQILGQGPKLLIQFQNNGVVDDSQLPKDRFSAERLKGVDSTLKIQPAKLEDSAVYLCASSTGQSQETQYFGPGTRLLVL.

The CDR3 bases are TGTGCTAGTGGTTTGTTCCCGAAGGGAGAGACCCAGTACTTC. This sequence encodes CASGLFPKGETQYF. The rearrangement links TRBV12-5 to TRBJ2-5; no definite D call. V shed 2 bases and J shed 4 bases, with 11 bases lying between them. The germline gives CDR1 LGHNT, CDR2 FRNRAP. The CDR3 has 14 residues. Complete variable domain (other parts from reference TRBV12-5 and TRBJ2-5): DARVTQTPRHKVTEMGQEVTMRCQPILGHNTVFWYRQTMMQGLELLAYFRNRAPLDDSGMPKDRFSAEMPDATLATLKIQPSEPRDSAVYFCASGLFPKGETQYFGPGTRLLVL.

The chain's CDR3 is CASSFRGTNSPLHF. Written as DNA, the CDR3 is TGTGCCAGCAGCTTCCGGGGCACGAATTCACCCCTCCACTTT. V is TRBV7-9 and J is TRBJ1-6; D possibly corresponds to TRBD1 (5 bases). Germline V CDR1 and CDR2: SEHNR, FQNEAQ (reference sequence). The CDR3 runs 14 residues. V shed 3 bases and J shed 7 bases, with 10 bases lying between them. Full variable domain (outside the CDR3, taken from reference TRBV7-9 and TRBJ1-6): DTGVSQNPRHKITKRGQNVTFRCDPISEHNRLYWYRQTLGQGPEFLTYFQNEAQLEKSRLLSDRFSAERPKGSFSTLEIQRTEQGDSAMYLCASSFRGTNSPLHFGNGTRLTVT.

The J gene is TRBJ2-1, the V gene TRBV4-3, with D tentatively TRBD1 (6 bases). CDR1 and CDR2 from the germline V gene are LGHNA and YSLEER. V lost 0 bases and J 3 bases, leaving 12 bases between the germline ends. CDR3 length equals 16 residues. The CDR3 DNA sequence: TGCGCCAGCAGCCAAGAGGTGCAACAGGGCTACAATGAGCAGTTCTTC. It yields the protein CASSQEVQQGYNEQFF.

The chain employs TRBV7-3 and TRBJ2-3; a possible D gene is TRBD2 (6 bases). V was clipped by 4 bases and J by 3 bases, with 8 bases between them. Germline CDR1 and CDR2: SGHTA and FQGTGA. This CDR3 is 13 amino acids long. CDR3 nucleotides: TGTGCCAGCAGCTACGGGGGTACAGATACGCAGTATTTT. It encodes CASSYGGTDTQYF.

The chain employs TRBV9 and TRBJ2-3, with 11 bases matching TRBD2. This CDR3 contains 16 residues. Germline CDR1 SGDLS, CDR2 YYNGEE. Trimming took 3 bases from V and 6 from J; bases not matched to a gene: 9. The DNA for the CDR3 is TGTGCCAGCAGCGCCGGGACTAGCGGAGGGGTGGATACGCAGTATTTT. Translated, it gives CASSAGTSGGVDTQYF.

This clone was observed a few times. The rearrangement joins TRBV19 to TRBJ2-7; TRBD1 matches 9 bases. The CDR3 length is 12 residues. V lost 8 bases and J lost 7; bases outside the gene matches: 6. Germline CDR1 and CDR2: LNHDA and SQIVND (reference sequence). Written as DNA, the CDR3 is TGTGCCAGTGGGACAGGGCAGGGGGAGCAGTACTTC. As protein: CASGTGQGEQYF.

This clone was found once. V gene TRBV5-1 combines with J gene TRBJ2-3; D gene unclear. Trimming removed 0 bases from V and 0 bases from J, with 11 bases in between. Germline V gene lookup returns CDR1 SGHRS and CDR2 YFSETQ. The CDR3 runs 16 residues. The chain's CDR3 is CASSLGWRSSTDTQYF. The DNA for the CDR3 is TGCGCCAGCAGCTTGGGCTGGCGTTCTAGCACAGATACGCAGTATTTT.

The chain is built from TRBV28 and TRBJ2-5; maybe TRBD1 (5 bases). The CDR3 has 16 amino acids. Trimming stripped 6 bases from V and 5 bases from J, with 22 bases between. Germline V lookup: CDR1 MDHEN, CDR2 SYDVKM. Here the CDR3 reads CASSWGGANAFETQYF. The CDR3 bases are TGTGCCAGCAGCTGGGGCGGAGCGAATGCGTTCGAGACCCAGTACTTC.

V usage is TRBV18 and J usage is TRBJ2-1; TRBD2 matches at 13 bases. Unmatched junction bases numbered 6, after V lost 2 bases and J lost 5 bases. Looked up from germline, CDR1 is KGHSH and CDR2 is LQKENI. This CDR3 region has 17 residues. CDR3 amino acids: CASSPGLAGVPNNEQFF. CDR3 DNA: TGTGCCAGCTCACCAGGACTAGCGGGGGTACCTAACAATGAGCAGTTCTTC.

The chain uses TRBV7-2 and TRBJ2-1, with D tentatively TRBD1 or TRBD2 (6 bases each). Germline-derived CDR1 and CDR2 are SGHTA and FQGNSA. CDR3 length: 16 residues. V lost 4 bases to trimming and J lost 7 bases, with 20 bases between them. The CDR3 reads CASSSRTVPSVNEQFF. CDR3 nucleotides: TGTGCCAGCAGCTCACGGACAGTTCCTAGCGTGAATGAGCAGTTCTTC.

This rearrangement joins TRBV7-2 to TRBJ2-5; D is unclear. The CDR3 loop spans 14 amino acids. CDR1 is SGHTA and CDR2 is FQGNSA in the germline V gene. V was trimmed by 5 bases and J by 1 base, leaving 11 bases between them. The CDR3 reads CASSPRRPQETQYF. Written as DNA, the CDR3 is TGTGCCAGCAGCCCCCGTAGGCCCCAAGAGACCCAGTACTTC.

V and J are TRBV7-2 and TRBJ2-7; no definite D call. Trimming took 6 bases from V and 5 from J, leaving 14 bases between them. The germline V gene encodes CDR1 SGHTA and CDR2 FQGNSA. The CDR3 runs 13 residues. CDR3 sequence reads: CASSHMSVHEQYF. In nucleotides, the CDR3 is TGTGCCAGCAGTCATATGTCCGTACACGAGCAGTACTTC.